The sequence of this TCR beta chain was determined in a study of blood T cell repertoires in COVID-19. Across the whole study: Spain, Italy and the United States supplied samples that represented acute and convalescent COVID-19. PBMCs, B-cell-depleted T cells, or T cells were the source of the cDNA or gDNA that made up the material.

Sequenced by immunoSEQ multiplex PCR; TCRdb stores in-frame clones only, minus some. The sample contains about 270,000 clones, about 86% of which appear only once. Per germline, CDR1 SGHAT and CDR2 FQNNGV. V was pared by 1 base and J by 5 bases, with 11 bases of the junction left unmatched. The CDR3 runs to 17 residues. The rearrangement uses TRBV11-2 and TRBJ2-5, with 9 bases fitting TRBD1. The receptor was derived from a man older than 75 with acute or convalescent COVID-19. The sequenced material came from peripheral blood. The CDR3 reads CASSLGSGTGYLETQYF. For the CDR3, the DNA is TGTGCCAGCAGCTTAGGATCCGGGACAGGGTATTTGGAGACCCAGTACTTC.